The present T cell receptor beta chain was sequenced within a study of Ad26.COV2.S vaccination and SARS-CoV-2 variants. Treatment reported: around 19 received Ad26.COV2.S at low or high dose, single or two shots; 5 received placebo; per-sample allocation not given. Specimens were obtained on day 63 following the first vaccine or placebo injection. As to this clone: Antigen: not known.

The study, taken as a whole, reports: After vaccination, substantial breadth of spike-specific CD8+ and CD4+ responses was reported.

The germline V gene encodes CDR1 SGHDT and CDR2 YYEEEE. V shed 1 base and J shed 0 bases, with 11 bases lying between them. This CDR3 comprises 15 residues. The table came from immunoSEQ multiplex PCR; TCRdb's copy has only in-frame clones and leaves some out. Among under 600,000 clones listed, 89% were seen once. The receptor's source is a person between 18 and 59 years old who received the Ad26.COV2.S COVID-19 vaccine or a placebo. V gene TRBV5-6 combines with J gene TRBJ2-7; D is possibly TRBD1 (6 bases). Sequences were derived from peripheral blood, sampled in a trial of Ad26.COV2.S vaccine versus placebo. For the CDR3, the DNA is TGTGCCAGCAGCTTGTTCTCAGGGGTCTCCTACGAGCAGTACTTC. Amino acids: CASSLFSGVSYEQYF.